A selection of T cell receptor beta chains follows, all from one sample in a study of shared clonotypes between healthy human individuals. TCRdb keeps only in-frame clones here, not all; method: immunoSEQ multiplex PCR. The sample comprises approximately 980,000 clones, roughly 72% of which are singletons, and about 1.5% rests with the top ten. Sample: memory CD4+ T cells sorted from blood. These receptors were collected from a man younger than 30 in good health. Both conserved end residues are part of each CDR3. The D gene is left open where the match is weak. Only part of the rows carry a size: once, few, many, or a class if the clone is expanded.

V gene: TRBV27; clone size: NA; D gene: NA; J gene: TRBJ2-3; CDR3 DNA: TGTGCCAGCAGTTTACGTGGGCACAGCACAGATACGCAGTATTTT; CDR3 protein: CASSLRGHSTDTQYF
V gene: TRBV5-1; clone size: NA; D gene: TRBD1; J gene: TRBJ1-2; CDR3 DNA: TGCGCCAGCAGCTACGAGGGACAGGGCAATGGCTACACCTTC; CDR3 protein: CASSYEGQGNGYTF
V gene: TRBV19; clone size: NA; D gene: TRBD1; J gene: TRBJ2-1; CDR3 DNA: TGTGCCAGTAGCCGCACAGGGGAATACAATGAGCAGTTCTTC; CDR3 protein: CASSRTGEYNEQFF
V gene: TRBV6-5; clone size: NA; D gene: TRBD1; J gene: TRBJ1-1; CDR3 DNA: TGTGCCAGCAGTTACTCGTCAGGGGGTATGAACACTGAAGCTTTCTTT; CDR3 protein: CASSYSSGGMNTEAFF
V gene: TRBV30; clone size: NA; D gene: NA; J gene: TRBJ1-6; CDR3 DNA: TGTGCCTGGAGTCAAAGCTCCTATAATTCACCCCTCCACTTT; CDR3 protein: CAWSQSSYNSPLHF
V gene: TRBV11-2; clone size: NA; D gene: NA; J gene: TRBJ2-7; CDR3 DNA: TGTGCCAGCAGCTCCGGTGGTCCCTACGAGCAGTACTTC; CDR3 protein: CASSSGGPYEQYF
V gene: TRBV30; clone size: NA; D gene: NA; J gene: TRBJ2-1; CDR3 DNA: TGTGCCTGGAGTGTGGGGCCTGAGCAGTTCTTC; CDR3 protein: CAWSVGPEQFF
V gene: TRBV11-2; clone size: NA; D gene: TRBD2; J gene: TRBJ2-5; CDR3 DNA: TGTGCCAGCAGCTTAGGGAGCGGGGGGGACCAAGAGACCCAGTACTTC; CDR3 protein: CASSLGSGGDQETQYF
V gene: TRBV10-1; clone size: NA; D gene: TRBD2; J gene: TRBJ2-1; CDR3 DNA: TGCGCCAGCAGTACCTCTTCGACGGGAGGGCCAGAGGATGAGCAGTTCTTC; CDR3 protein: CASSTSSTGGPEDEQFF
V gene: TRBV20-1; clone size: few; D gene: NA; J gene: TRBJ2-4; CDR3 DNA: TGCAGTGCTGCAATCACGGGCATTCAGTACTTC; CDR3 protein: CSAAITGIQYF
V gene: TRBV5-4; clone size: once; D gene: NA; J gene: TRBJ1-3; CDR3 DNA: TGTGCCAGCAGCTCCAGGGATTACTCTGGAAACACCATATATTTT; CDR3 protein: CASSSRDYSGNTIYF
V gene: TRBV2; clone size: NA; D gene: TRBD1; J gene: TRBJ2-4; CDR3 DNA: TGTGCCAGCAGTCTCGACAGGGGGAAAAACATTCAGTACTTC; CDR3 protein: CASSLDRGKNIQYF
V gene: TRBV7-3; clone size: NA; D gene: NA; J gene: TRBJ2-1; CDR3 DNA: TGTGCCAGCAGCCCAAGTGGGACCAGCTCCTACAATGAGCAGTTCTTC; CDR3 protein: CASSPSGTSSYNEQFF
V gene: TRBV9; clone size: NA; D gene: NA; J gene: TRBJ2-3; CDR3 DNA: TGTGCCAGCAGCGTAGAGTTTGGGAGTGGGGATACGCAGTATTTT; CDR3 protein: CASSVEFGSGDTQYF
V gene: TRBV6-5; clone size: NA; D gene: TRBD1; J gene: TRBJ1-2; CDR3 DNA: TGTGCCAGCAGTTACTCGGGACTCGGACAGGGTAATGGCTACACCTTC; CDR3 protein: CASSYSGLGQGNGYTF
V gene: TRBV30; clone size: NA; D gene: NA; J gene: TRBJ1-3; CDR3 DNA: TGTGCCTTGACAGTCTCATCTGGAAACACCATATATTTT; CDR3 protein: CALTVSSGNTIYF
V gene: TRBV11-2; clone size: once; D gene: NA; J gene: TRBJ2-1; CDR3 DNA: TGTGCCAGGGGGCGAGTCCCTAATGAGCAGTTCTTC; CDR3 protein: CARGRVPNEQFF
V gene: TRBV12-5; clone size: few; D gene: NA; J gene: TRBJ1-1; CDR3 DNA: TGTGCTAGTGGCCAGGGACGGAACACTGAAGCTTTCTTT; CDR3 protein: CASGQGRNTEAFF
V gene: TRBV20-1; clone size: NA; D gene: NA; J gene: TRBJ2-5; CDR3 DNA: TGCAGTGCTAGAGATGGGCAGACCCAGTACTTC; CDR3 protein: CSARDGQTQYF
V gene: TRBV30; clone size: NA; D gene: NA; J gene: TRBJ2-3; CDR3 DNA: TGTGCCTGGAGTCGTGGACGCACAGATACGCAGTATTTT; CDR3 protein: CAWSRGRTDTQYF
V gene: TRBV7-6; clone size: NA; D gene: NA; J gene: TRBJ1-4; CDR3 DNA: TGTGCCAGCAGCCTCCCGGGGGAAAAACTGTTTTTT; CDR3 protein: CASSLPGEKLFF
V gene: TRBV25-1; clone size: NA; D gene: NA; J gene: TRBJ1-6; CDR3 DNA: TGTGCCAGCAGTGAAGGACAGACCTATAATTCACCCCTCCACTTT; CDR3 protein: CASSEGQTYNSPLHF
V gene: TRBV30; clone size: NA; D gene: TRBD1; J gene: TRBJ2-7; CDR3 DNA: TGTGCCTGGGGTCCCGGGACAGGGGCCTACGAGCAGTACTTC; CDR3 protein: CAWGPGTGAYEQYF
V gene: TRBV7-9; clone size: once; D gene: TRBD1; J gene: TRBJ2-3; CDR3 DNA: TGTGCCAGCAGCTTAGTACAGGGGATCAGGGATACGCAGTATTTT; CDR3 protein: CASSLVQGIRDTQYF
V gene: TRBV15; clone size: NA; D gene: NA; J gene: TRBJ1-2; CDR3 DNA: TGTGCCACCAGCAGAACAGCTAACTATGGCTACACCTTC; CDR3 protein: CATSRTANYGYTF
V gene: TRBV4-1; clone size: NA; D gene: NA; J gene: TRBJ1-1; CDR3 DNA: TGCGCCAGCAGCCAAGGGGGGGGGCCCGGACTCCTTATGAACACTGAAGCTTTCTTT; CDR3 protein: CASSQGGGPGLLMNTEAFF
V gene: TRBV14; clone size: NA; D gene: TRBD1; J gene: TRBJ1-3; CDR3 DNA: TGTGCCAGCAGCTTACTTACAGGGGGCGCGAGAAACACCATATATTTT; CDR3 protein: CASSLLTGGARNTIYF
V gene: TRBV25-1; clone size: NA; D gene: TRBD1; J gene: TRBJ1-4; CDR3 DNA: TGTGCCAGCAGTGTTACAGGGGTTGAAAAACTGTTTTTT; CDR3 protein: CASSVTGVEKLFF
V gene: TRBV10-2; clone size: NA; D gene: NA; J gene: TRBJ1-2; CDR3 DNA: TGCGCCAGCAGTGACGGAACTAACTATGGCTACACCTTC; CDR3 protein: CASSDGTNYGYTF
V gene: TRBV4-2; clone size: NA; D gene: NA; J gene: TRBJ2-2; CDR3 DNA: TGTGCCAGCAGCCAAGAAGGAAGTTTCACCGGGGAGCTGTTTTTT; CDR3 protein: CASSQEGSFTGELFF
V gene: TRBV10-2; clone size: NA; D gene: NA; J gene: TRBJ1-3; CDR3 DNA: TGCGCCAGCAGTGAGCAGCACTCTGGAAACACCATATATTTT; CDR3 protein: CASSEQHSGNTIYF
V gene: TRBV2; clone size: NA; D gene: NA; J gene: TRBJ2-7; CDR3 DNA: TGTGCCAGCAGTGAGCCCCAGGGGCAGAGCTCCTACGAGCAGTACTTC; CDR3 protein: CASSEPQGQSSYEQYF
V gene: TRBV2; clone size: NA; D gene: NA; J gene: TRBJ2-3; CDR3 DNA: TGTGCCAGCAGTTATAGGGGGGCCTCTAGCACAGATACGCAGTATTTT; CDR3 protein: CASSYRGASSTDTQYF
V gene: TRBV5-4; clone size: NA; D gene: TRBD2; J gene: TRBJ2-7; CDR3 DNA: TGTGCCAGCAGCCTTAGCGGGAGTGTCTACGAGCAGTACTTC; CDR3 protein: CASSLSGSVYEQYF
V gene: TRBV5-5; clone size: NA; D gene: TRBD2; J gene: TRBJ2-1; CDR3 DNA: TGTGCCAGCAGCTGGGGTAGCGGGAGCTCGTACAATGAGCAGTTCTTC; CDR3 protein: CASSWGSGSSYNEQFF
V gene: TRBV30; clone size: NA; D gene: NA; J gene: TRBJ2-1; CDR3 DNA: TGTGCCTGGAGTGTAAACTCCCATGAGCAGTTCTTC; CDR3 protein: CAWSVNSHEQFF
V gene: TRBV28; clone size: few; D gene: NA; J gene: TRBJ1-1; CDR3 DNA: TGTGCCAGCAGTTTACGCGGGAACACTGAAGCTTTCTTT; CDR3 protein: CASSLRGNTEAFF
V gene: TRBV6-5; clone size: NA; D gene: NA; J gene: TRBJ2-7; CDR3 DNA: TGTGCCAGCGCCCTCAGGGGAGGTCATTACGAGCAGTACTTC; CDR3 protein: CASALRGGHYEQYF
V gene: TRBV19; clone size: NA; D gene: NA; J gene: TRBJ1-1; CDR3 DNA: TGTGCCAGTAGTACTTGGACAGCCGAGGTGGTGAACACTGAAGCTTTCTTT; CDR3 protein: CASSTWTAEVVNTEAFF
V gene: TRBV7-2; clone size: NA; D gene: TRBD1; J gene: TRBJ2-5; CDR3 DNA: TGTGCCAGCAGCGACCGACAGGGGTCCCAAGAGACCCAGTACTTC; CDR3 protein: CASSDRQGSQETQYF
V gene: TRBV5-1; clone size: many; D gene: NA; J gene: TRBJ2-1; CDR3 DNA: TGCGCCAGCAGCGGCAGGACTCCCGCGGAGCAGTTCTTC; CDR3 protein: CASSGRTPAEQFF
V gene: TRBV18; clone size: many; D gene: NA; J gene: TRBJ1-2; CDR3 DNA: TGTGCCAGCTCACCCCGAGACGATGGCTACACCTTC; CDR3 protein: CASSPRDDGYTF
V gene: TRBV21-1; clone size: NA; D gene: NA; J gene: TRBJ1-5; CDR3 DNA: TGTGCCAGCGGGGACAGCCAGCCCCAGCATTTT; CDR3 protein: CASGDSQPQHF
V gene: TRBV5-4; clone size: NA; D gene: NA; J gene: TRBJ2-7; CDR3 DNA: TGTGCCAGCAGCTTGGCAGGTGCGAGCTCCTACGAGCAGTACTTC; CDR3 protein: CASSLAGASSYEQYF
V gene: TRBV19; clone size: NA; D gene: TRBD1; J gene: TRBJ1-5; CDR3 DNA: TGTGCCAGTAGTCCCCTTGCCCACACAGGGGGCCTTAGCAATCAGCCCCAGCATTTT; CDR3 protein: CASSPLAHTGGLSNQPQHF
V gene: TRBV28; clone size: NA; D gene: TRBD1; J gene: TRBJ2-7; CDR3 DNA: TGTGCCAGCAGTTCGCCAAGCGGGACAGGGGTTTACGAGCAGTACTTC; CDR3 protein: CASSSPSGTGVYEQYF
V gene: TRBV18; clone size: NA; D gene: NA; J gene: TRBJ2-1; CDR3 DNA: TGTGCCAGCTCACCACCTACGAATCCCTCCTACAATGAGCAGTTCTTC; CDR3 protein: CASSPPTNPSYNEQFF
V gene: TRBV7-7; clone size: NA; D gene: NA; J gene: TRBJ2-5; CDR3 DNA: TGTGCTAGCAGCTTAGCGGTTCAGGGACCACGGCAAGAGACCCAGTACTTC; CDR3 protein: CASSLAVQGPRQETQYF
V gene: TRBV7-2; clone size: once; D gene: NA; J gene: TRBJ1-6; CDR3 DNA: TGTGCCAGCAGTTTACCCGGACAGCCCTATTCACCCCTCCACTTT; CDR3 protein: CASSLPGQPYSPLHF
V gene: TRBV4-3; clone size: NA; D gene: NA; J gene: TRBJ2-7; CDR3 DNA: TGCGCCAGCAGCCAAGATAGGGGGTTGGGACGGCACCACTTC; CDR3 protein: CASSQDRGLGRHHF
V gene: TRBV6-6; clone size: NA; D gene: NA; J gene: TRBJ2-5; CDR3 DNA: TGTGCCAGCAGAAAACAGGGTCTGAGTGGGGAGACCCAGTACTTC; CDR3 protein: CASRKQGLSGETQYF
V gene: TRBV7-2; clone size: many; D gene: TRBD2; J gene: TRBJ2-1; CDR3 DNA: TGTGCCAGCAGTTTTACTAGCGGCTACAATGAGCAGTTCTTC; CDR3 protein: CASSFTSGYNEQFF
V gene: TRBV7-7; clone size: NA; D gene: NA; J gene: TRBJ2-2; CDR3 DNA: TGTGCTAGCAGCCGAGACTCGAACACCGGGGAGCTGTTTTTT; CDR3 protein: CASSRDSNTGELFF